The rows below give T cell receptor beta chains drawn from one sample of a study of blood T cell repertoires in COVID-19. Measured with immunoSEQ multiplex PCR; TCRdb has only the in-frame clones, and not every one. The sample lists around 130,000 clones, 84% occurring once. The sequencing input was peripheral blood. All receptors derive from an elderly woman with acute or convalescent COVID-19. The CDR3 runs from the conserved cysteine through the conserved F or W. A D gene is named only where the DNA matches it firmly. Rows may omit the clone size; those that give it use once, few, many or a size class.

D	size	V	J	CDR3	DNA
-	-	TRBV6-1	TRBJ1-1	CASSEASEAFF	TGTGCCAGCAGTGAAGCCTCTGAAGCTTTCTTT
-	-	TRBV6-5	TRBJ1-4	CASGVGGSNEKLFF	TGTGCCAGCGGGGTGGGGGGTTCTAATGAAAAACTGTTTTTT
-	-	TRBV10-2	TRBJ2-4	CASSEKLVSSNIQYF	TGCGCCAGCAGTGAGAAACTAGTTTCTTCGAACATTCAGTACTTC
TRBD2	-	TRBV5-1	TRBJ2-1	CASSLLTSVVHSYNEQFF	TGCGCCAGCAGCTTACTCACTAGCGTTGTTCACTCCTACAATGAGCAGTTCTTC
-	-	TRBV5-4	TRBJ2-7	CASSLDRIYEQYF	TGTGCCAGCAGCTTGGACAGAATCTACGAGCAGTACTTC
-	-	TRBV15	TRBJ2-3	CATSRSRGGAADTQYF	TGTGCCACCAGCAGATCCCGAGGGGGGGCGGCAGATACGCAGTATTTT
TRBD1	-	TRBV7-2	TRBJ1-6	CASSFRLVTGGITPLHF	TGTGCCAGCAGCTTTAGGCTCGTGACAGGGGGAATCACACCCCTCCACTTT
-	-	TRBV9	TRBJ1-3	CASSVSPSTGLSGNTIYF	TGTGCCAGCAGCGTATCCCCCTCCACAGGGCTCTCTGGAAACACCATATATTTT
-	-	TRBV6-6	TRBJ1-1	CASSYFRNEAFF	TGTGCCAGCAGTTACTTCAGGAATGAAGCTTTCTTT
TRBD1	once	TRBV7-9	TRBJ1-2	CASSVRRQGNAYGYTF	TGTGCCAGCAGCGTCCGGAGACAGGGCAACGCTTATGGCTACACCTTC
TRBD2	-	TRBV7-8	TRBJ2-1	CASSRVSGRARRYNEQFF	TGTGCCAGCAGCCGAGTTAGCGGGAGGGCCCGGAGATACAATGAGCAGTTCTTC
-	-	TRBV7-9	TRBJ1-2	CASTPGGPARTF	TGTGCCAGCACTCCGGGGGGCCCGGCTAGGACCTTC
TRBD1	-	TRBV7-2	TRBJ2-2	CASSYSRGTGSTGELFF	TGTGCCAGCAGCTATTCTAGGGGGACAGGGAGCACCGGGGAGCTGTTTTTT
TRBD1	-	TRBV2	TRBJ1-4	CASKGQGQQNEKLFF	TGTGCCAGCAAAGGACAGGGCCAACAGAATGAAAAACTGTTTTTT
-	-	TRBV5-6	TRBJ1-3	CASSLLSDRDTGNTIYF	TGTGCCAGCAGCCTCCTCTCCGACAGAGATACTGGAAACACCATATATTTT
TRBD1	-	TRBV6-5	TRBJ2-7	CASSLAWTGDYEQYF	TGTGCCAGCAGTCTAGCTTGGACAGGGGACTACGAGCAGTACTTC
-	-	TRBV14	TRBJ1-6	CASSQAQGLPNSPLHF	TGTGCCAGCAGCCAAGCTCAGGGCCTACCGAATTCACCCCTCCACTTT
-	-	TRBV2	TRBJ2-7	CASGWAEGISYEQYF	TGTGCCAGCGGATGGGCGGAGGGCATTTCCTACGAGCAGTACTTC
TRBD1	-	TRBV7-9	TRBJ2-5	CASSSRQGGETQYF	TGTGCCAGCAGCTCGAGACAGGGCGGAGAGACCCAGTACTTC
-	few	TRBV6-2/TRBV6-3	TRBJ2-2	CASSYSRTTTGELFF	TGTGCCAGCAGTTACTCGAGGACAACCACCGGGGAGCTGTTTTTT
TRBD1	-	TRBV3-1/TRBV3-2	TRBJ1-5	CASSQGDRGGYSNQPQHF	TGTGCCAGCAGCCAAGGAGACAGGGGGGGTTATAGCAATCAGCCCCAGCATTTT
-	few	TRBV14	TRBJ2-5	CASSQELKETQYF	TGTGCCAGCAGCCAAGAACTTAAGGAGACCCAGTACTTC
TRBD1	-	TRBV14	TRBJ1-1	CASRPGTGGLNTEAFF	TGTGCCAGCAGACCCGGGACAGGGGGCTTGAACACTGAAGCTTTCTTT
-	-	TRBV21-1	TRBJ1-5	CASSEDTDSNQPQHF	TGTGCCAGCAGCGAGGACACCGATAGCAATCAGCCCCAGCATTTT